This T cell receptor (beta chain) was recovered during a study of T cell responses to AZD1222 COVID-19 vaccine (dated by TCRdb to about 2021). For the study in its entirety: Because spike-specific TCR depth and breadth did not differ between the two schedules, AZD1222 recipients who got a second dose at roughly 4 weeks were pooled with those who got a second dose at roughly 12 weeks. TCR sequencing covered fewer than 250 trial participants: 200 to 220 given two doses of AZD1222 and about 26 given two doses of MenACWY control vaccine. Trial participants were enrolled by age into subgroups of 18-55, 56-69 and 70-plus years, and around 150, 29 and 61 TCR-sequenced participants, respectively, were included in these subgroups.

The CDR3 regions of human TCRbeta chains were subjected to immunosequencing. From the authors' description of their analysis: TCRs in the repertoires were compared against a reference library of SARS-CoV-2-specific TCRs that had been generated with the MIRA antigen-specificity platform. Breadth was defined as the fraction of unique TCRs that were SARS-CoV-2-associated, and depth was defined as the fraction of total T cells that were SARS-CoV-2-associated. Using the MIRA data, each spike-specific TCR was mapped to the spike region that the TCR reacts to and placed in a CD4 or CD8 class. Log10-transformed breadth and depth values were compared by one-way ANOVA with Sidak's multiple comparisons tests. TCRdb re-hosts the immuneACCESS table, in-frame sequences only. Its copies lack some clones; in the studies checked, an unresolved V gene accounts for under half of them, and the cause for the rest is not known. That table supplies the V and J calls and clone size; D and trimming were determined from the DNA. This sample is represented by approximately 85,000 clones; 70% to 90% of them were singletons. The ten largest account for 7% of the sample.

Taken with the paper, the label for time point translates to: baseline before first vaccination. Vaccinee samples were obtained from the UK trials COV001 and COV002, which included a single-blind randomized controlled phase 2/3 trial of AZD1222 (ChAdOx1 nCoV-19) in healthy adults. Trial participant PBMC samples were collected at day 0 and day 28 after the second dose for TCRbeta chain sequencing. Turning to this clone: The clone's antigen remains unknown. The sample holds no much larger clone one base away, and base qualities are not on file.

The study at large found these results: Participants were mostly white British, with more females than males. The authors suggested clonal diversity may have been underestimated. Because no samples from the day 14 peak response were available, repertoires could be characterized only after the peak T cell response. After two AZD1222 doses, both the breadth and the depth of spike-specific TCRs were significantly higher than at day 0 and than in MenACWY recipients. The whole spike protein was spanned by vaccine-associated CD4 TCRs, and dominant responses were seen in regions 160-218 and 743-854. Epitopes outside the regions mutated in the B.1.351 and B.1.1.7 variants were reportedly recognized by nearly half of the unique spike-specific TCRs. The 56-69-year group was small, and its depth increase did not reach significance, likely because of low power. Conclusions about previously exposed vaccinees were limited because only six AZD1222 recipients were SARS-CoV-2 seropositive at baseline.

Via the germline V gene, CDR1 is KGHSH and CDR2 LQKENI. Relative to germline, V is 4 bases shorter and J is 6 bases shorter, with 13 bases between their ends. The CDR3 starts with the cysteine, ends with the phenylalanine, and has 15 residues. Of the read, only the CDR3 DNA is kept; its 45 bases are in frame from base 1. The input for sequencing was peripheral blood, taken on day 0 of AZD1222 vaccination. The V gene is TRBV18 and the J gene is TRBJ1-6; TRBD1 might be the D gene, on 6 matching bases. This receptor was identified in an adult in good health. The DNA is as follows: TGTGCCAGCTCACGGGACACCGGGCGTAATTCACCCCTCCACTTT. It translates to CASSRDTGRNSPLHF.